Sequencing of this T cell receptor (beta chain) was carried out in a study of PD-L1 blockade in urothelial cancer. Study information: Blood was tested 3 weeks (second dose) and 6 weeks into treatment.

The CDR3 is 15 residues long. Trimming took 3 bases from V and 8 from J, leaving 18 bases between them. The germline CDR1 and CDR2 sequences are SGHRS and YFSETQ. Study-level results: Durable benefit was linked to greater 3-week expansion of tumor-associated blood clones.

TCR analog templates of synthetic origin were spiked into each PCR. Sequencing was performed with immunoSEQ multiplex PCR; in TCRdb, only in-frame clones are kept and a portion is missing. The data contain about 110,000 clones, around 85% of them singletons. To note about this clone: The antigen is unknown.

Sequencing was performed on PBMCs, taken around atezolizumab (anti-PD-L1) treatment. The chain is built from TRBV5-1 and TRBJ2-1, with a weak D call TRBD1 (6 bases). The TCR was taken from a middle-aged man with urothelial cancer. As DNA, the CDR3 is TGCGCCAGCAGCTCCGTTAAAACAGGGAACGATGAGCAGTTCTTC. Translation: CASSSVKTGNDEQFF.